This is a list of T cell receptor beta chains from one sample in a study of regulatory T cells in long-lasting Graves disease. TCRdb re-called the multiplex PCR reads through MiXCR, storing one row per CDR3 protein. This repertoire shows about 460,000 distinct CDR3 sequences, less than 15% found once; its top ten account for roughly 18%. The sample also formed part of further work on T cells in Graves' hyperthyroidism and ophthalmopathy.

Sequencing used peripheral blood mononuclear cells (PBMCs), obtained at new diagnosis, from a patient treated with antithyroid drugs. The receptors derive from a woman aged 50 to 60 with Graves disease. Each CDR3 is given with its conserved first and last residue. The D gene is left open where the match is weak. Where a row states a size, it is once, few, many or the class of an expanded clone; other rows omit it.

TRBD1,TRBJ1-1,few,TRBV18,CASSPPGQVGTEAFF,TGTGCCAGCTCACCGCCCGGACAGGTGGGGACTGAAGCTTTCTTT
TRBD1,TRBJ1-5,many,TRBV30,CAWSRGDRGQPPQHF,TGTGCCTGGAGTCGGGGGGACAGGGGGCAACCGCCCCAGCATTTT
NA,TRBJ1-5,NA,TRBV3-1,CASSQNQGINQPQHF,TGTGCCAGCAGCCAAAACCAGGGGATCAATCAGCCCCAGCATTTT
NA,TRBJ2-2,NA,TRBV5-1,CASSPDGDGTGELFF,TGCGCCAGCAGCCCGGACGGGGACGGGACCGGGGAGCTGTTTTTT
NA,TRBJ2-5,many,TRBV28,CASSYELRGQGPPGTQYF,TGTGCCAGCAGCTATGAGCTTCGCGGACAAGGGCCCCCGGGGACCCAGTACTTC
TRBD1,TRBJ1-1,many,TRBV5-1,CASSPGQGVTEAFF,TGCGCCAGCAGCCCAGGACAGGGGGTAACTGAAGCTTTCTTT
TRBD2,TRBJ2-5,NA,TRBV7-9,CASSPLSGQQGTQYF,TGTGCCAGCAGCCCTCTTAGCGGGCAACAAGGGACCCAGTACTTC
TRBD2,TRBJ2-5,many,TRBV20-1,CSASRLAGGGGSETQYF,TGCAGTGCTAGCAGGCTAGCGGGAGGGGGTGGGTCAGAGACCCAGTACTTC
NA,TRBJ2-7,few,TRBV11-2,CASSLDLGQGIDEQYF,TGTGCCAGCAGCTTAGATCTCGGGCAGGGAATCGACGAGCAGTACTTC
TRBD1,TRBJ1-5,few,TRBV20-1,CSTDRVGKNQPQHF,TGCAGTACCGACAGGGTGGGTAAAAATCAGCCCCAGCATTTT
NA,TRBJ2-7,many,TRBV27,CARDNSYEQYF,TGTGCCAGGGACAACTCCTACGAGCAGTACTTC
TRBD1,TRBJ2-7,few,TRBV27,CASSGTGDLPYEQYF,TGTGCCAGCAGTGGGACAGGAGACCTACCCTACGAGCAGTACTTC
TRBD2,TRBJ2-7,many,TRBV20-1,CSLRGLAGGYEQYF,TGCAGTCTCCGGGGACTAGCGGGAGGATACGAGCAGTACTTC
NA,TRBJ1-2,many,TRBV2,CASSGQANYGYTF,TGTGCCAGCAGTGGACAGGCTAACTATGGCTACACCTTC
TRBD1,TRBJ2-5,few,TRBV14,CASSQGAGGVQETQYF,TGTGCCAGCAGCCAAGGTGCAGGGGGCGTACAAGAGACCCAGTACTTC
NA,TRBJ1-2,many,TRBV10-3,CAISEVVGNYGYTF,TGTGCCATCAGTGAAGTCGTCGGTAACTATGGCTACACCTTC
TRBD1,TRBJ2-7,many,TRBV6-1,CASSPGTGRYEQYF,TGTGCCAGCAGTCCCGGGACAGGGCGCTACGAGCAGTACTTC
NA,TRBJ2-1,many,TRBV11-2,CASSPHGGASSYNEQFF,TGTGCCAGCAGCCCCCACGGGGGAGCGAGCTCCTACAATGAGCAGTTCTTC
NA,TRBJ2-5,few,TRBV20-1,CSARSFLVETQYF,TGCAGTGCTAGATCCTTCCTGGTAGAGACCCAGTACTTC
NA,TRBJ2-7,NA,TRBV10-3,CAISERLESYEQYF,TGTGCCATCAGTGAGCGCCTAGAGTCGTACGAGCAGTACTTC
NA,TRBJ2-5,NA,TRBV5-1,CASRRVFREETQYF,TGCGCCAGCAGGAGGGTTTTCAGGGAAGAGACCCAGTACTTC
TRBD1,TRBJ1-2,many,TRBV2,CASSRTGENGYTF,TGTGCCAGCAGTCGGACAGGGGAGAATGGCTACACCTTC
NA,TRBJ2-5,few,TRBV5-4,CASSLQQLKETQYF,TGTGCCAGCAGCTTGCAGCAGCTCAAAGAGACCCAGTACTTC
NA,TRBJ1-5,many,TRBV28,CASSPGHPDSNQPQHF,TGTGCCAGTTCTCCGGGACACCCGGATAGCAATCAGCCCCAGCATTTT
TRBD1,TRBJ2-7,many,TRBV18,CASSPGTATAYEQYF,TGTGCCAGCTCACCTGGGACAGCTACGGCCTACGAGCAGTACTTC
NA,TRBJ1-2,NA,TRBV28,CASRAQGWGYGYTF,TGTGCCAGCAGAGCCCAGGGGTGGGGCTATGGCTACACCTTC
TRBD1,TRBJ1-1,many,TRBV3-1,CACSADRVEAFF,TGTGCCTGCAGTGCGGACAGGGTCGAAGCTTTCTTT
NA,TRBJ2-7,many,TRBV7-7,CASSPDSNSYEQYF,TGTGCCAGCAGCCCAGACAGCAACTCCTACGAGCAGTACTTC
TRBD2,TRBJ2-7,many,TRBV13,CASSPRTSSYEQYF,TGTGCCAGTAGTCCCCGGACTAGCTCCTACGAGCAGTACTTC
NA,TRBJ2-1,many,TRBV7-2,CASSPMRAAADEQFF,TGTGCCAGCAGCCCTATGCGAGCGGCTGCGGATGAGCAGTTCTTC
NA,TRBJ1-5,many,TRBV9,CASSAQGEDNQPQHF,TGTGCCAGCAGCGCACAGGGAGAGGACAATCAGCCCCAGCATTTT
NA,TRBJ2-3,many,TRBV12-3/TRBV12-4,CASSLSHGLDTDTQYF,TGTGCCAGCAGTCTCTCCCACGGGTTGGACACAGATACGCAGTATTTT
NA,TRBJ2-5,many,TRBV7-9,CASSFWRNQETQYF,TGTGCCAGCAGCTTTTGGAGGAATCAAGAGACCCAGTACTTC
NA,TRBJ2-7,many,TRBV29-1,CSVEDKYEQYF,TGCAGCGTTGAAGACAAGTACGAGCAGTACTTC
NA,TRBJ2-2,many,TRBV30,CAWSEYTGELFF,TGTGCCTGGAGTGAGTACACCGGGGAGCTGTTTTTT
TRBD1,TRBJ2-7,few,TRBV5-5,CASSQHPGQTYEQYF,TGTGCCAGCAGTCAGCATCCGGGACAGACCTACGAGCAGTACTTC
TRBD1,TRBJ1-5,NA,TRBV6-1,CASSRTGLGDQPQHF,TGTGCCAGCAGTCGGACAGGCCTTGGTGATCAGCCCCAGCATTTT
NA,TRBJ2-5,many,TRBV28,CASSSRSWRNQETQYF,TGTGCCAGCAGCTCACGGAGTTGGCGGAACCAAGAGACCCAGTACTTC
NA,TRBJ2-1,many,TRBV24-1,CATSDPPDPRGEQFF,TGTGCCACCAGTGATCCCCCGGACCCGAGGGGAGAGCAGTTCTTC
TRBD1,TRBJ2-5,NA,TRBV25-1,CASSAGQGNQETQYF,TGTGCCAGCAGTGCCGGACAGGGAAACCAAGAGACCCAGTACTTC
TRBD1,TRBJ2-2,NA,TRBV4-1,CASSPYPRQGAGELFF,TGCGCCAGCAGCCCCTACCCGAGACAGGGCGCCGGGGAGCTGTTTTTT
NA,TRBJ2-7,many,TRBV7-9,CASSSSIGHYYEQYF,TGTGCCAGCAGCTCGTCTATCGGACACTACTACGAGCAGTACTTC
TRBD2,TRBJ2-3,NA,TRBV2,CASSVGAGGTQYF,TGTGCCAGCAGTGTGGGAGCGGGAGGGACGCAGTATTTT
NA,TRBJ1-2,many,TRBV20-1,CSARRDPYGYTF,TGCAGTGCAAGGCGGGATCCATATGGCTACACCTTC
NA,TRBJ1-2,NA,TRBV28,CASSFPEWNYGYTF,TGTGCCAGCAGTTTCCCGGAATGGAACTATGGCTACACCTTC
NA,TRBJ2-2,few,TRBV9,CASSVDWTPNTGELFF,TGTGCCAGCAGCGTAGACTGGACACCGAACACCGGGGAGCTGTTTTTT
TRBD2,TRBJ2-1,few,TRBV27,CASRGLAGSRRNEQFF,TGTGCCAGCAGGGGACTAGCCGGATCCCGGCGCAATGAGCAGTTCTTC
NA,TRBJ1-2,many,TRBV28,CASRDINYGYTF,TGTGCCAGCAGAGATATTAACTATGGCTACACCTTC
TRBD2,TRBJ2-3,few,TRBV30,CAWSLGLAVDTQYF,TGTGCCTGGAGCCTAGGACTAGCGGTAGATACGCAGTATTTT
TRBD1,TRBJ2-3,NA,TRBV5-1,CASSSGTVGDTQYF,TGCGCCAGCAGCTCCGGGACAGTCGGAGATACGCAGTATTTT
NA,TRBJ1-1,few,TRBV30,CAWSVDTYTEAFF,TGTGCCTGGAGTGTCGACACATACACTGAAGCTTTCTTT
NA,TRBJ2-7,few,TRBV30,CAWSPLNPRMYEQYF,TGTGCCTGGAGTCCCTTGAATCCTAGAATGTACGAGCAGTACTTC